This passage covers 4 T cell receptor beta chains from one sample sequenced in a study of CD8 T cells in ankylosing spondylitis. Study-level findings and limits: Roughly eight highly homologous variants made up a TCR beta motif that seemed to typify ankylosing spondylitis blood.

MiXCR, run by TCRdb on the 5' RACE reads, gives a single entry per CDR3 protein. The table has fewer than 500,000 distinct CDR3 sequences, 20% to 25% seen once. No antigens are known for them. Sequencing was carried out using blood, either unsorted or a sorted T cell fraction (not recorded which). Receptors were obtained from a male donor with ankylosing spondylitis.

The chain has TRBV15 and TRBJ2-1; D may be TRBD2 (6 bases). CDR3 length equals 16 residues. CDR1 is LNHNV and CDR2 is YYDKDF in the germline V gene (reference sequence). The V end was cut by 2 bases, the J end by 3 bases, with 14 bases between. For the CDR3, the DNA is TGTGCCACCAGCAGATCCGGCGGGCGGGACTACAATGAGCAGTTCTTC. Translating it yields CATSRSGGRDYNEQFF. Together with reference TRBV15 and TRBJ2-1, the CDR3 gives the full variable domain: DAMVIQNPRYQVTQFGKPVTLSCSQTLNHNVMYWYQQKSSQAPKLLFHYYDKDFNNEADTPDNFQSRRPNTSFCFLDIRSPGLGDTAMYLCATSRSGGRDYNEQFFGPGTRLTVL.

The V gene is TRBV7-9, the J gene TRBJ2-5; D gene ambiguous. Per germline, CDR1 SEHNR and CDR2 FQNEAQ (reference sequence). V was trimmed by 1 base and J by 5 bases, leaving 14 bases between them. This CDR3 is built from 15 residues. As DNA, the CDR3 is TGTGCCAGCAGCTTAGGGGTAACTGGGTACGAGACCCAGTACTTC. It translates to CASSLGVTGYETQYF.

For this clonotype: No conserved phenylalanine or tryptophan is present at the end of the CDR3, so a read error is the likely explanation. The limits of the CDR3 on the DNA are not certain, so only TCRdb's listed CDR3 is given. The rearrangement joins TRBV7-9 to TRBJ2-1; the D call in the table, TRBD2, was not verified against the DNA. The germline gives CDR1 SEHNR, CDR2 FQNEAQ (reference sequence). The CDR3 length equals 11 residues, ends included. The CDR3 sequence: CASSLGAGGVV.

In this sample, this clonotype turned up a few times. The chain carries TRBV7-9 and TRBJ2-1; 7 nucleotides agree with TRBD1. Germline CDR1 is SEHNR and CDR2 is FQNEAQ (reference sequence). CDR3 length equals 16 residues. Losses at the gene ends were 5 bases for V and 5 bases for J; bases not matched to a gene: 12. The CDR3 DNA follows: TGTGCCAGCAGCATCGGGTCGACAGGGCTCAACAATGAGCAGTTCTTC. This codes for CASSIGSTGLNNEQFF.